Listed below are T cell receptor beta chains from one sample, sequenced in a study of cytomegalovirus exposure and HLA in healthy donors. Sequencing was performed with immunoSEQ multiplex PCR; in TCRdb, only in-frame clones are kept and a portion is missing. The profile shows around 200,000 clones, 65% to 80% of them singletons. The specimen was PBMCs. These receptors were obtained from a woman in her twenties or thirties in good health and CMV-seropositive. Each CDR3 is given with its conserved first and last residue. D genes are given only for firm matches. The size of a clone is reported for some rows only, either as once, few or many, or as a class for expanded clones.

D gene	clone size	V gene	J gene	CDR3 DNA	CDR3 protein
TRBD1	NA	TRBV11-3	TRBJ1-1	TGTGCCAGCAGCATAGCTGGGACAGGGGGCAGGTGGACTGAAGCTTTCTTT	CASSIAGTGGRWTEAFF
TRBD1	NA	TRBV27	TRBJ2-7	TGTGCCAGCAATCACCGGGACAGGGGCTACGAGCAGTACTTC	CASNHRDRGYEQYF
NA	NA	TRBV29-1	TRBJ2-2	TGCAGCGTTGACGACGCAGGACTAAACACCGGGGAGCTGTTTTTT	CSVDDAGLNTGELFF
NA	once	TRBV27	TRBJ2-7	TGTGCCAGCAGTTTAACGGGGGCCTACGAGCAGTACTTC	CASSLTGAYEQYF
NA	NA	TRBV2	TRBJ1-2	TGTGCCAGCAGTGAACTTCGTTACGGAGCGGCTAACTATGGCTACACCTTC	CASSELRYGAANYGYTF
NA	few	TRBV4-1	TRBJ1-4	TGCGCCAGCAGCCACCTAGACAGTTCTTGGGAAAAACTGTTTTTT	CASSHLDSSWEKLFF
NA	NA	TRBV2	TRBJ2-3	TGTGCCAACCTAGGACTCATCACAGATACGCAGTATTTT	CANLGLITDTQYF
NA	NA	TRBV4-2	TRBJ1-1	TGTGCCGGCAGCCAAGAGAGAGGCAAAGCTTTCTTT	CAGSQERGKAFF
NA	NA	TRBV7-2	TRBJ1-2	TGTGCCAGCAGCTTAGCGTGGGGGCTAAGTCTAGGTGGCTACACCTTC	CASSLAWGLSLGGYTF
NA	once	TRBV7-6	TRBJ2-1	TGTGCCAGCAGCTTAGGAGGGAGTTTCTACAATGAGCAGTTCTTC	CASSLGGSFYNEQFF
NA	NA	TRBV11-3	TRBJ2-3	TGTGCCAGCAGCTTAGATCAGCCAGGTAGCACAGATACGCAGTATTTT	CASSLDQPGSTDTQYF
NA	few	TRBV10-3	TRBJ1-5	TGTGCCATCAAAACAGAAAATCAGCCCCAGCATTTT	CAIKTENQPQHF
NA	NA	TRBV5-1	TRBJ2-5	TGCGCCAGCAGTTCGTTCCAAGAGACCCAGTACTTC	CASSSFQETQYF
TRBD2	once	TRBV11-2	TRBJ2-7	TGTGCCAGCAGCTTATTCCGAACTAGCGGGGCTGAGCAGTACTTC	CASSLFRTSGAEQYF
TRBD2	NA	TRBV7-2	TRBJ2-5	TGTGCCAGCAGCGGAAGGCTAGCGGGAGGGGGGGAGACCCAGTACTTC	CASSGRLAGGGETQYF
NA	NA	TRBV2	TRBJ1-3	TGTGCCAGCAGTGGATCGGGCTCTGGAAACACCATATATTTT	CASSGSGSGNTIYF
NA	NA	TRBV29-1	TRBJ2-7	TGCAGCGTTGAAGATGGCTCCAATCCCTACGAGCAGTACTTC	CSVEDGSNPYEQYF
TRBD1	NA	TRBV2	TRBJ1-3	TGTGCCAGCAGTGCCCAGGGGGGTGGCCATGGCTCTGGAAACACCATATATTTT	CASSAQGGGHGSGNTIYF
TRBD1	NA	TRBV7-9	TRBJ1-2	TGTGCCAGCGGGCGGACAGGGGGCTTCGATAGGTATGGCTACACCTTC	CASGRTGGFDRYGYTF
NA	NA	TRBV19	TRBJ2-7	TGTGCCAGTAGTCCCGAGGGCGGATTCTCCTACGAGCAGTACTTC	CASSPEGGFSYEQYF
NA	NA	TRBV7-9	TRBJ1-5	TGTGCCAGCAGGGGGGGGGTTAGCGACAGTAGCAATCAGCCCCAGCATTTT	CASRGGVSDSSNQPQHF
NA	NA	TRBV4-3	TRBJ2-3	TGCGCCAGCAGCCAAGAGTTGCTTCGGGAAGATACGCAGTATTTT	CASSQELLREDTQYF
TRBD1	NA	TRBV5-1	TRBJ1-2	TGCGCCAGCATGGACAGGGAGGGAGATGGCTACACCTTC	CASMDREGDGYTF
NA	NA	TRBV19	TRBJ2-1	TGTGCCAGTAGTATCGGAAGCGGCTCCTACAATGAGCAGTTCTTC	CASSIGSGSYNEQFF
TRBD1	NA	TRBV11-3	TRBJ2-7	TGTGCCAGCAGCTCCGGACAGGGCTTCGCCTACGAGCAGTACTTC	CASSSGQGFAYEQYF
NA	NA	TRBV5-6	TRBJ2-3	TGTGCCAGCAGCTCCGGAGGAGGGAGGAGAAGCACAGATACGCAGTATTTT	CASSSGGGRRSTDTQYF
NA	NA	TRBV30	TRBJ1-4	TGTGCCTGGAGTGCAACCGGGTCCCTTAATGAAAAACTGTTTTTT	CAWSATGSLNEKLFF
NA	NA	TRBV29-1	TRBJ2-6	TGCAGCGCCCAGCGCTCTGGGGCCAACGTCCTGACTTTC	CSAQRSGANVLTF
NA	NA	TRBV6-5	TRBJ1-2	TGTGCCAGCAGTTTAGACACGAACTATGGCTACACCTTC	CASSLDTNYGYTF
TRBD1	NA	TRBV11-2	TRBJ1-1	TGTGCCAGCAGCTTAGGGAGGGGGACAGGGACCACTGAAGCTTTCTTT	CASSLGRGTGTTEAFF
TRBD1	NA	TRBV7-2	TRBJ1-1	TGTGCCAGCAGCTCTCCGAGGACAGGGGGCACTGAAGCTTTCTTT	CASSSPRTGGTEAFF
TRBD1	NA	TRBV11-2	TRBJ1-6	TGTGCCAGCAGCTTCCAGAACAGGGGAAATTCACCCCTCCACTTT	CASSFQNRGNSPLHF
NA	NA	TRBV5-4	TRBJ2-7	TGTGCCAGCAGTGGCAGCGGAGGCTTCTGGGAGCAGTACTTC	CASSGSGGFWEQYF
TRBD1	NA	TRBV29-1	TRBJ2-1	TGCAGCGCTGAAATCGGGGAACAGGGGGCTCGTGAGCAGTTCTTC	CSAEIGEQGAREQFF
TRBD2	once	TRBV2	TRBJ2-7	TGTGCCAGCAGGCTAGCGGGGGGGCTCTTATACGAGCAGTACTTC	CASRLAGGLLYEQYF
NA	NA	TRBV2	TRBJ1-3	TGTGCCAGCAGCGGGGGGTCAGTTGGAAACACCATATATTTT	CASSGGSVGNTIYF
TRBD2	NA	TRBV6-5	TRBJ2-1	TGTGCCAGCAGTTACAATAGCGGGAGGGCTTACAATGAGCAGTTCTTC	CASSYNSGRAYNEQFF
NA	NA	TRBV27	TRBJ1-2	TGTGCCAGCAGTTTGGTTTCCGCCGACTTCTATGGCTACACCTTC	CASSLVSADFYGYTF
NA	NA	TRBV6-5	TRBJ1-1	TGTGCCAGCAGTTACTCACCGGGAAGTAACACTGAAGCTTTCTTT	CASSYSPGSNTEAFF
NA	NA	TRBV5-1	TRBJ1-5	TGCGCCAGCAGCCCCGGACGGGGAGCGGCCAATCAGCCCCAGCATTTT	CASSPGRGAANQPQHF
NA	NA	TRBV7-8	TRBJ1-3	TGTGCCTCAGGCCCAGGCCCTGGAAACACCATATATTTT	CASGPGPGNTIYF
NA	NA	TRBV5-4	TRBJ2-7	TGTGCCAGCAGCCCGGGGAGAGGGAACTACGAGCAGTACTTC	CASSPGRGNYEQYF
TRBD1	NA	TRBV7-9	TRBJ1-4	TGTGCCAGCAGCCCCGGGACAGCAAAACTGTTTTTT	CASSPGTAKLFF
NA	NA	TRBV6-5	TRBJ1-6	TGTGCCAGCAGTTACACAACAGGACGGAGGGGTTCACCCCTCCACTTT	CASSYTTGRRGSPLHF
TRBD2	NA	TRBV29-1	TRBJ2-3	TGCAGCGCCGGAGGCCTAGCGGGCACAGATACGCAGTATTTT	CSAGGLAGTDTQYF
NA	few	TRBV7-9	TRBJ2-5	TGTGCCAGCAGCTTAGCGAGTCAGAGGACTAAGCGGACCCAGTACTTC	CASSLASQRTKRTQYF